A selection of T cell receptor beta chains follows, all from one sample in a study of cytomegalovirus exposure and HLA in healthy donors. Sequencing was performed with immunoSEQ multiplex PCR; in TCRdb, only in-frame clones are kept and a portion is missing. The top ten clones hold 5.4% of a sample with under 200,000 clones, approximately 76% of them seen once. The sequencing sample was made of PBMCs. The receptors derive from a young woman in good health and CMV-seropositive. The CDR3 runs from the conserved cysteine through the conserved F or W. D genes are given only for firm matches. The listing skips clone size in some rows; elsewhere it reads once, few, many or a size class.

few	TRBJ1-1	.	TRBV7-2	CASSSPVLGRSTEAFF	TGTGCCAGCAGCAGCCCAGTATTGGGGAGGAGCACTGAAGCTTTCTTT
few	TRBJ1-6	TRBD1	TRBV30	CAWSPTGTATFNSPLHF	TGTGCCTGGAGTCCCACCGGGACAGCGACTTTTAATTCACCCCTCCACTTT
.	TRBJ2-7	TRBD1	TRBV7-3	CASSLTGTGTEQYF	TGTGCCAGCAGCCTTACCGGGACAGGGACCGAGCAGTACTTC
.	TRBJ2-3	.	TRBV29-1	CSVSARLAGDTQYF	TGCAGCGTTAGCGCCCGGCTAGCTGGGGATACGCAGTATTTT
.	TRBJ1-6	TRBD1	TRBV7-2	CASSTTGTGSNSPLHF	TGTGCCAGCAGCACAACCGGGACAGGGAGTAATTCACCCCTCCACTTT
.	TRBJ2-1	.	TRBV6-5	CASSYSGSNYNEQFF	TGTGCCAGCAGTTACTCCGGGTCGAACTACAATGAGCAGTTCTTC
.	TRBJ1-1	.	TRBV21-1	CASSKAEGASNTEAFF	TGTGCCAGCAGCAAAGCGGAGGGGGCCTCGAACACTGAAGCTTTCTTT
.	TRBJ2-7	.	TRBV5-1	CASTTEPPSYEQYF	TGCGCCAGCACGACAGAGCCCCCTTCCTACGAGCAGTACTTC
.	TRBJ2-7	.	TRBV10-3	CAISESRTGSSYEQYF	TGTGCCATCAGTGAGTCGCGAACAGGCAGCTCCTACGAGCAGTACTTC
.	TRBJ2-2	TRBD2	TRBV2	CASSVRDRLLAGGPGELFF	TGTGCCAGCAGTGTTAGGGACAGGCTCCTAGCGGGGGGGCCCGGGGAGCTGTTTTTT
.	TRBJ2-1	TRBD1	TRBV7-2	CASSFRDRDWDEQFF	TGTGCCAGCAGCTTCAGGGACAGGGATTGGGATGAGCAGTTCTTC
.	TRBJ2-1	.	TRBV2	CASSERRGLSYNEQFF	TGTGCCAGCAGTGAAAGGCGGGGGCTCTCCTACAATGAGCAGTTCTTC
.	TRBJ2-1	TRBD1	TRBV19	CASRVRRTGDQFF	TGTGCCAGTAGGGTTCGGAGAACAGGGGATCAGTTCTTC
few	TRBJ2-7	.	TRBV7-9	CASSLAYRDTTYEQYF	TGTGCCAGCAGCTTAGCCTACCGGGACACAACCTACGAGCAGTACTTC
.	TRBJ2-3	TRBD1	TRBV5-5	CASSWGQGPDTQYF	TGTGCCAGCAGCTGGGGACAGGGCCCAGATACGCAGTATTTT
.	TRBJ1-5	.	TRBV27	CASSRGGNQPQHF	TGTGCCAGCAGTAGGGGAGGGAATCAGCCCCAGCATTTT
.	TRBJ2-1	TRBD2	TRBV2	CASSVRGGSYNEQFF	TGTGCCAGCAGTGTGCGCGGGGGATCCTACAATGAGCAGTTCTTC
.	TRBJ2-3	.	TRBV6-1	CASSESLTTLSDTQYF	TGTGCCAGCAGTGAAAGTCTGACTACACTTTCAGATACGCAGTATTTT
.	TRBJ1-2	.	TRBV28	CASSEEGLYGYTF	TGTGCCAGCAGTGAGGAGGGCCTTTATGGCTACACCTTC
.	TRBJ2-4	.	TRBV5-5	CASSFRRDIGIQYF	TGTGCCAGCAGCTTTCGGAGGGATATTGGCATTCAGTACTTC
.	TRBJ2-1	.	TRBV4-3	CASSQDLSGNEQFF	TGCGCCAGCAGCCAAGATTTGTCCGGGAATGAGCAGTTCTTC
once	TRBJ1-6	.	TRBV11-2	CASSLDGRDNSPLHF	TGTGCCAGCAGCTTAGATGGGAGAGATAATTCACCCCTCCACTTT
.	TRBJ1-1	.	TRBV4-3	CASSQDRQANTEAFF	TGCGCCAGCAGCCAAGACCGACAGGCGAACACTGAAGCTTTCTTT
.	TRBJ1-4	TRBD1	TRBV19	CASSATGTFNEKLFF	TGTGCCAGTAGTGCGACAGGGACCTTTAATGAAAAACTGTTTTTT
.	TRBJ2-1	TRBD2	TRBV9	CASSLTGLDSYNEQFF	TGTGCCAGCAGCCTAACGGGACTAGACTCCTACAATGAGCAGTTCTTC
few	TRBJ1-6	.	TRBV4-2	CASSQTATVKNSPLHF	TGTGCCAGCAGCCAGACAGCTACGGTCAAAAATTCACCCCTCCACTTT
.	TRBJ1-2	TRBD1	TRBV27	CASSPGGPYGYTF	TGTGCCAGCTCGCCAGGGGGCCCTTATGGCTACACCTTC
.	TRBJ2-3	TRBD2	TRBV27	CASSFTRASGGEDSTDTQYF	TGTGCCAGCAGTTTTACCCGGGCTAGCGGGGGGGAGGATAGCACAGATACGCAGTATTTT
few	TRBJ2-7	.	TRBV5-4	CASSLTGSGEQYF	TGTGCCAGCAGCCTCACAGGGTCTGGCGAGCAGTACTTC
.	TRBJ2-7	.	TRBV7-2	CASRQGLYEQYF	TGTGCCAGCAGGCAGGGCCTCTACGAGCAGTACTTC
.	TRBJ2-1	.	TRBV5-8	CARGGPGGVEEQFF	TGTGCCAGGGGGGGACCTGGGGGAGTCGAAGAGCAGTTCTTC
.	TRBJ1-2	.	TRBV2	CASIHLIGFSYGYTF	TGTGCCAGCATTCACTTAATCGGGTTTTCCTATGGCTACACCTTC
few	TRBJ1-1	.	TRBV28	CASRTPVRGFFSISTEAFF	TGTGCCAGCAGGACCCCCGTTCGAGGGTTCTTCTCGATTTCCACTGAAGCTTTCTTT
few	TRBJ1-5	.	TRBV30	CAWSDRDQPQHF	TGTGCCTGGAGTGACAGGGACCAGCCCCAGCATTTT
.	TRBJ2-2	TRBD1	TRBV5-4	CASSLVGTDTGELFF	TGTGCCAGCAGCTTAGTTGGGACAGACACCGGGGAGCTGTTTTTT
.	TRBJ2-6	.	TRBV5-1	CASSFRGPTLSGANVLTF	TGCGCCAGCAGCTTCCGCGGGCCGACCCTCTCTGGGGCCAACGTCCTGACTTTC
.	TRBJ2-7	.	TRBV15	CATSRDSQGSYEQYF	TGTGCCACCAGCAGAGACTCCCAGGGTTCCTACGAGCAGTACTTC
few	TRBJ2-2	TRBD2	TRBV7-2	CASSLTSGSNTGELFF	TGTGCCAGCAGCTTGACTAGCGGGTCGAACACCGGGGAGCTGTTTTTT
once	TRBJ2-1	.	TRBV6-5	CASSQGNEQFF	TGTGCCAGCAGCCAGGGTAATGAGCAGTTCTTC
.	TRBJ2-7	TRBD1	TRBV18	CASSSPGQVISYEQYF	TGTGCCAGCTCATCCCCGGGACAGGTGATCTCCTACGAGCAGTACTTC
.	TRBJ1-3	.	TRBV28	CASRPPPQSLSGNTIYF	TGTGCCAGCAGGCCTCCACCACAGTCCCTCTCTGGAAACACCATATATTTT
.	TRBJ2-7	.	TRBV5-1	CASSSTPGLDEQYF	TGCGCCAGCAGCTCAACCCCAGGGTTGGACGAGCAGTACTTC
.	TRBJ1-2	.	TRBV29-1	CSTLGSDYGYTF	TGCAGCACACTCGGGTCAGACTATGGCTACACCTTC
.	TRBJ1-1	.	TRBV7-2	CASSPIVGANTEAFF	TGTGCCAGCAGCCCGATAGTGGGGGCCAACACTGAAGCTTTCTTT
once	TRBJ2-5	TRBD2	TRBV2	CASRRAGAQPKETQYF	TGTGCCAGCAGAAGAGCGGGGGCCCAACCTAAAGAGACCCAGTACTTC
.	TRBJ1-6	TRBD1	TRBV5-1	CANSLSTGENNSPLHF	TGCGCCAACAGCTTAAGCACAGGGGAGAATAATTCACCCCTCCACTTT
.	TRBJ2-7	.	TRBV7-3	CASSLIGGGQSEQYF	TGTGCCAGCAGCTTAATAGGGGGAGGGCAGAGCGAGCAGTACTTC
.	TRBJ2-7	TRBD1	TRBV7-2	CASSTTWDARTGEQYF	TGTGCCAGCAGCACAACTTGGGACGCTCGGACAGGCGAGCAGTACTTC
.	TRBJ1-1	.	TRBV29-1	CSVDQTGITEAFF	TGCAGCGTTGACCAAACAGGGATCACTGAAGCTTTCTTT
.	TRBJ1-2	TRBD1	TRBV7-2	CASSWGKTGPYGYTF	TGTGCCAGCAGCTGGGGGAAGACAGGGCCCTATGGCTACACCTTC
.	TRBJ1-6	TRBD1	TRBV19	CASSMGTGVQTPLHF	TGTGCCAGTAGTATGGGGACAGGAGTGCAAACACCCCTCCACTTT
.	TRBJ1-3	.	TRBV5-6	CASSPRPGSGNTIYF	TGTGCCAGCAGCCCCCGACCAGGCTCTGGAAACACCATATATTTT
.	TRBJ2-7	.	TRBV9	CASSVDPSGTYEQYF	TGTGCCAGCAGCGTAGACCCGTCCGGTACCTACGAGCAGTACTTC
.	TRBJ2-1	TRBD2	TRBV10-3	CAISGAAGATQEQFF	TGTGCCATCAGTGGAGCAGCGGGGGCAACACAAGAGCAGTTCTTC
.	TRBJ2-3	.	TRBV28	CASSLSGTGDTQYF	TGTGCCAGCAGCCTTAGCGGTACGGGAGATACGCAGTATTTT
.	TRBJ1-4	.	TRBV7-9	CASSLLPEKLFF	TGTGCCAGCAGCCTACTACCTGAAAAACTGTTTTTT
.	TRBJ2-5	TRBD2	TRBV13	CASSLGRRSGGAETQYF	TGTGCCAGCAGCTTAGGCCGTCGTAGCGGGGGGGCAGAGACCCAGTACTTC
.	TRBJ2-3	.	TRBV7-3	CASSLSSSGTDTQYF	TGTGCCAGCAGCTTATCGTCTTCGGGCACAGATACGCAGTATTTT
.	TRBJ1-5	.	TRBV4-3	CASSQDWENQPQHF	TGCGCCAGCAGCCAAGATTGGGAGAATCAGCCCCAGCATTTT
.	TRBJ2-3	.	TRBV9	CASGRGGTDTQYF	TGTGCCAGCGGGAGGGGGGGCACAGATACGCAGTATTTT